The 30 T cell receptor beta chains listed next were all sequenced from one sample in a study of human T cells and chemical hapten exposure. Using its own MiXCR run on the RACE reads, TCRdb lists one record per CDR3 protein. The sample yields 35,000 to 50,000 distinct CDR3 sequences, 9.5% to 10% seen once. Indicated time point: patch test 2, 6 weeks after DPC sensitization. The treatment: therapeutic diphenylcyclopropenone sensitization with weekly scalp DPC. Whole blood that had not been fractionated was the source of extracted total RNA. Here the sequenced sample was whole blood, taken in connection with sensitization to the hapten diphenylcyclopropenone (DPC). The receptors come from a woman aged 30 to 39 with alopecia areata. Some clones in this sample may be carry-over from other donors' samples.

The rearrangement uses TRBV14 and TRBJ2-2; tentatively, D is TRBD1 (6 bases). CDR1 and CDR2 from the germline V gene are SGHDN and FVKESK. CDR3 length equals 16 residues. V lost 4 bases and J 0 bases, leaving 12 bases between the germline ends. The CDR3 region is CASSPTGNTNTGELFF. CDR3 DNA: TGTGCCAGCAGCCCGACAGGCAATACGAACACCGGGGAGCTGTTTTTT.

This clonotype was observed at least ten times. The J gene is TRBJ2-1, the V gene TRBV5-1; 8 bases line up with TRBD2. CDR3 length: 17 amino acids. Germline values: CDR1 SGHRS, CDR2 YFSETQ. J gave up 7 bases and V 3 bases, and 15 bases lay outside the gene matches. Written as DNA, the CDR3 is TGCGCCAGCAGCTCAGGCGGGACTAGTTTTACGGCGAATGAGCAGTTCTTC. Protein: CASSSGGTSFTANEQFF.

This clonotype was picked up many times. The rearrangement joins TRBV2 to TRBJ2-7; 11 bases are shared with TRBD1. Per germline, CDR1 SNHLY and CDR2 FYNNEI. The CDR3 consists of 15 residues. V dropped 9 bases and J dropped 2; count of bases not matched to a gene: 9. The CDR3 loop is CASFPGQGVTYEQYF. In DNA, the CDR3 is TGTGCCAGTTTCCCGGGACAGGGGGTAACCTACGAGCAGTACTTC.

This clonotype was observed a handful of times. V gene TRBV7-2 combines with J gene TRBJ2-2; either TRBD1 or TRBD2 may fit D (5 bases each). The CDR3 length is 16 residues. V lost 1 base, J lost 2 bases, and 11 bases lay in between. Germline-derived CDR1 and CDR2 are SGHTA and FQGNSA. As DNA, the CDR3 is TGTGCCAGCAGCTTAGAACTGGGACCTAACACCGGGGAGCTGTTTTTT. As protein: CASSLELGPNTGELFF.

The genes are TRBV11-2 and TRBJ2-3; D is unclear. The CDR3 runs to 14 residues. Germline CDR1 is SGHAT and CDR2 is FQNNGV. Trimming removed 5 bases from V and 1 base from J, with 10 bases in between. The CDR3 DNA follows: TGTGCCAGCAGCGCAGAACGTGGCACAGATACGCAGTATTTT. It encodes CASSAERGTDTQYF.

This clonotype was counted many times. The rearrangement links TRBV7-3 to TRBJ2-6; no clear D gene. Between the trimmed V and J ends, which lost 6 bases and 0 bases, there was a span of 9 bases. The CDR3 runs 15 residues. Germline V gene lookup returns CDR1 SGHTA and CDR2 FQGTGA. CDR3 nucleotide sequence: TGTGCCAGCAGTCAACGGATCTCTGGGGCCAACGTCCTGACTTTC. This encodes CASSQRISGANVLTF.

There are a few counts of this clonotype. The genes are TRBV28 and TRBJ1-6; D is unresolved. In germline, CDR1 is MDHEN, CDR2 SYDVKM. This CDR3 spans 12 amino acids. Trimming pared 5 bases from V and 8 bases from J, leaving 7 bases between. The CDR3 DNA reads as TGTGCCAGCAGTATAGCTTATTCACCCCTCCACTTT. It is translated as CASSIAYSPLHF.

This clonotype showed up just a few times. The CDR3 region has the DNA TGTGCCAGCAGACGGACTAGCGGGGGGGGCACAGATACGCAGTATTTT. Its protein is CASRRTSGGGTDTQYF. The chain links TRBV6-5 to TRBJ2-3, with 15 bases lining up with TRBD2. The CDR3 runs to 16 residues. V gave up 6 bases and J gave up 1 base; unmatched junction bases: 2. Germline values: CDR1 MNHEY, CDR2 SVGAGI.

This clonotype was seen at least ten times. This chain uses TRBV20-1 with TRBJ1-3, with D uncertain. This CDR3 region has 12 residues. Trimming took 6 bases from V and 4 from J, leaving 10 bases between them. From germline, CDR1 is DFQATT and CDR2 SNEGSKA (reference sequence). CDR3: CSAPTGGNTIYF. The CDR3 DNA reads TGCAGTGCCCCAACCGGAGGAAACACCATATATTTT.

This clonotype occurred many times. The chain carries TRBV6-2 or TRBV6-3 and TRBJ2-3, with D hard to call. This CDR3 spans 13 amino acids. V lost 6 bases and J 0 bases, leaving 7 bases between the germline ends. Germline assignment: CDR1 MNHEY and CDR2 SVGEGT. The CDR3 DNA is TGTGCCAGCAGGGAAACTAGCACAGATACGCAGTATTTT. Protein product: CASRETSTDTQYF.

There are a few counts of this clonotype. The V gene is TRBV12-5, the J gene TRBJ1-1; no clear D gene. The CDR3 sequence is 13 residues long. Germline V lookup: CDR1 LGHNT, CDR2 FRNRAP. V lost 5 bases and J 8 bases, leaving 15 bases between the germline ends. Here the CDR3 reads CASGLITMSEAFF. CDR3 coding DNA: TGTGCTAGTGGTCTGATTACAATGTCAGAAGCTTTCTTT.

This clonotype was found a few times. The chain has TRBV2 and TRBJ2-5, with 13 bases that match TRBD2. This CDR3 is built from 16 residues. The junction had 7 bases not matched to a gene; V was cut back by 5 bases and J by 4 bases. In germline, CDR1 is SNHLY, CDR2 FYNNEI. The CDR3 DNA reads as TGTGCCAGCAGTACCGGGACTAGCGGGGTTGGAGAGACCCAGTACTTC. This sequence encodes CASSTGTSGVGETQYF.

This chain links TRBV11-2 with TRBJ1-1; 9 nucleotides align to TRBD1. The CDR3 contains 15 residues. The germline V gene encodes CDR1 SGHAT and CDR2 FQNNGV. V was clipped by 5 bases and J by 4 bases; unmatched bases: 8. CDR3 bases: TGTGCCAGCAGCACGGGGACAGGGAAGACCACTGAAGCTTTCTTT. It is translated as CASSTGTGKTTEAFF.

This clonotype was seen a handful of times. This chain joins TRBV4-3 and TRBJ2-2; D uncertain. Germline CDR1 is LGHNA and CDR2 is YSLEER. With 0 bases removed from V and 3 bases from J, the gap between germline ends came to 11 bases. The CDR3 loop spans 16 amino acids. CDR3 protein: CASSQDANRYTGELFF. CDR3 coding DNA: TGCGCCAGCAGCCAAGATGCCAATAGGTACACCGGGGAGCTGTTTTTT.

This chain connects TRBV28 to TRBJ1-3; D is unclear. The V end was cut by 3 bases, the J end by 3 bases, with 6 bases between. CDR1 and CDR2 from the germline V gene are MDHEN and SYDVKM. CDR3 size: 13 residues. The CDR3 here is CASSFWGGNTIYF. The CDR3 DNA reads as TGTGCCAGCAGTTTTTGGGGTGGAAACACCATATATTTT.

This clonotype occurred many times. The chain links TRBV7-9 to TRBJ1-2, with 11 positions matching TRBD1. This CDR3 has 16 residues. Germline trimming cut 5 bases from V and 4 bases from J; bases unmatched to any gene: 9. Germline CDR1 is SEHNR and CDR2 is FQNEAQ (reference sequence). CDR3: CASSDRDRGFLYGYTF. CDR3 sequence (DNA): TGTGCCAGCAGCGACCGGGACAGGGGGTTCCTCTATGGCTACACCTTC.

This clonotype was seen a few times. The genes are TRBV18 and TRBJ2-1; 8 bases line up with TRBD1. V was clipped by 3 bases and J by 7 bases; unmatched bases: 11. Germline V lookup: CDR1 KGHSH, CDR2 LQKENI. CDR3 size: 16 residues. CDR3 residues: CASSPPSPGGKNEQFF. The CDR3 bases are TGTGCCAGCTCACCCCCCTCTCCAGGGGGCAAAAATGAGCAGTTCTTC.

The J gene is TRBJ2-3, the V gene TRBV11-2; D not certain. The CDR3 has 11 amino acids. Trimming left V 5 bases short and J 2 bases short, with 2 bases between. Germline loops: CDR1 SGHAT, CDR2 FQNNGV. Written as DNA, the CDR3 is TGTGCCAGCAGCCCCACAGATACGCAGTATTTT. It translates to CASSPTDTQYF.

This clonotype was recorded many times. The gene calls are TRBV9 and TRBJ1-3; the D is unclear. Germline CDR1 and CDR2: SGDLS and YYNGEE. Deletions cut 0 bases from V and 0 bases from J, with 13 bases between. CDR3 length equals 17 residues. The DNA of the CDR3 is TGTGCCAGCAGCGTAGCTACCGACTCGAGCTCTGGAAACACCATATATTTT. Amino acids: CASSVATDSSSGNTIYF.

The V call is TRBV7-2, the J call TRBJ2-1; D is unresolved. Trimming stripped 3 bases from V and 10 bases from J, with 13 bases between. Germline assignment: CDR1 SGHTA and CDR2 FQGNSA. The CDR3 consists of 13 residues. CDR3 protein: CASSLEILVEQFF. In nucleotides, the CDR3 is TGTGCCAGCAGCTTGGAGATCTTGGTGGAGCAGTTCTTC. The full variable domain, completed using reference TRBV7-2 and TRBJ2-1, is GAGVSQSPSNKVTEKGKDVELRCDPISGHTALYWYRQSLGQGLEFLIYFQGNSAPDKSGLPSDRFSAERTGGSVSTLTIQRTQQEDSAVYLCASSLEILVEQFFGPGTRLTVL.

The CDR3 is CASSPPSSPDTQYF. CDR3 nucleotide sequence: TGTGCCAGCTCACCGCCCTCGAGCCCAGATACGCAGTATTTT. The V gene is TRBV18, the J gene TRBJ2-3; D is ambiguous. Trimming pared 3 bases from V and 4 bases from J, leaving 11 bases between. The CDR3 spans 14 residues. Germline CDR1 is KGHSH and CDR2 is LQKENI.

This clonotype has a count of ten or more. This chain connects TRBV7-9 to TRBJ2-1; perhaps TRBD2 as D (5 bases). The CDR3 extends over 16 amino acids. The germline V gene encodes CDR1 SEHNR and CDR2 FQNEAQ (reference sequence). V shed 6 bases and J shed 5 bases, with 20 bases lying between them. CDR3 region: CASRLLRGNSDNEQFF. DNA for the CDR3: TGTGCCAGCAGACTCCTAAGAGGGAATAGCGACAATGAGCAGTTCTTC.

This clonotype was counted ten times or more. J is TRBJ2-2 and V is TRBV2; TRBD1 agrees at 7 bases. V was clipped by 5 bases and J by 5 bases; unmatched bases: 11. CDR1 is SNHLY, CDR2 FYNNEI, per germline. This CDR3 spans 16 amino acids. The CDR3: CASSYRQGGLTGELFF. The CDR3 DNA is TGTGCCAGCAGTTACCGACAGGGCGGGCTTACCGGGGAGCTGTTTTTT.

This clonotype was counted a few times. The genes are TRBV19 and TRBJ1-1; tentatively, D is TRBD1 (6 bases). V lost 4 bases, J lost 6 bases, and 9 bases lay in between. The CDR3 loop spans 12 amino acids. The germline gives CDR1 LNHDA, CDR2 SQIVND (reference sequence). The CDR3 is CASSRDTAEAFF. CDR3 DNA: TGTGCCAGTAGTAGGGACACGGCTGAAGCTTTCTTT.

The gene calls are TRBV20-1 and TRBJ2-3; TRBD1 matches 10 bases. The CDR3 extends over 14 amino acids. With V trimmed by 5 bases and J by 5 bases, 7 bases remained unmatched. Per the germline V gene, CDR1 is DFQATT and CDR2 is SNEGSKA (reference sequence). CDR3 region: CSAHRDRGVDTQYF. CDR3 coding DNA: TGCAGTGCTCACCGGGACAGGGGTGTAGATACGCAGTATTTT.

This clonotype was seen many times. The chain has TRBV20-1 and TRBJ2-7; D not certain. The germline V and J ends were trimmed by 6 bases and 0 bases, with 15 bases remaining between them. Germline V gene sequence: CDR1 DFQATT, CDR2 SNEGSKA (reference sequence). The CDR3 runs 14 residues. CDR3 DNA sequence: TGCAGTGCCCCCGACGCTGGATCCTCCTACGAGCAGTACTTC. This gives the protein CSAPDAGSSYEQYF.

This clonotype turned up a few times. The chain carries TRBV19 and TRBJ1-5; D is undetermined. Looked up from germline, CDR1 is LNHDA and CDR2 is SQIVND (reference sequence). There are 15 residues in the CDR3. The V and J ends lost 2 bases and 4 bases respectively, with 12 bases between them. The DNA of the CDR3 is TGTGCCAGTAGTATACAGTGGCAGCCGAATCAGCCCCAGCATTTT. Translated, it gives CASSIQWQPNQPQHF.

This clonotype was picked up many times. The chain links TRBV6-2 or TRBV6-3 to TRBJ1-4, with D hard to call. The CDR3 contains 12 residues. Germline V CDR1 and CDR2: MNHEY, SVGEGT. V lost 5 bases and J 7 bases, leaving 8 bases between the germline ends. The CDR3 here is CASSAHGEKLFF. CDR3 in DNA: TGTGCCAGCAGTGCCCACGGTGAAAAACTGTTTTTT.

This clonotype was seen more than once but under ten times. This chain links TRBV12-3 or TRBV12-4 with TRBJ2-7; 14 bases agree with TRBD2. This CDR3 region has 17 residues. V lost 6 bases, J lost 2 bases, and 9 bases stayed unmatched. DNA of the CDR3: TGTGCCAGCAGCTCCCCCATGACTAGCGGGGGGGCCTACGAGCAGTACTTC. The encoded protein is CASSSPMTSGGAYEQYF.

This clonotype was observed a handful of times. The V and J genes are TRBV6-4 and TRBJ1-6; D gene unclear. Germline V gene lookup returns CDR1 MRHNA and CDR2 SNTAGT. The length of the CDR3 is 14 residues. The V end lost 3 bases, the J end lost 9 bases, and 12 bases lay between the germline ends. The CDR3 DNA reads as TGTGCCAGCAGTGATGAAGGCACCGGTTCACCCCTCCACTTT. Translation gives CASSDEGTGSPLHF.